This TCR beta chain was obtained from a study of blood T cell repertoires in COVID-19. Study details: From T cells, B-cell-depleted T cells, or PBMCs came the material, which was cDNA or gDNA.

The CDR3 sequence is 16 residues long. Between the trimmed V and J ends, which lost 0 bases and 2 bases, there was a span of 11 bases. CDR1 and CDR2 (germline): KGHDR, SFDVKD. The repertoire was sequenced with immunoSEQ multiplex PCR; TCRdb's copy has only in-frame clones and lacks some. The table includes 55,000 to 80,000 clones, about 81% detected once. The clonotype originates from a human donor in a cohort sampled during active COVID-19. V usage is TRBV24-1 and J usage is TRBJ2-3; possibly TRBD2 for D (6 bases). The sequenced material came from peripheral blood. The CDR3 bases are TGTGCCACCAGTGATTTGGAGGGACTTAACACAGATACGCAGTATTTT. This gives the protein CATSDLEGLNTDTQYF.